This is a list of T cell receptor beta chains from one sample in a study of T cell repertoires and HLA-DP antigens. No antigen has been assigned to these receptors. Profiled with immunoSEQ multiplex PCR; TCRdb holds only in-frame clones, not every one. The table records roughly 70,000 clones, roughly 75% of them present only once. Material for sequencing was CD4+ T cells from PBMCs. These receptors were taken from a man in his fifties or sixties in good health and CMV-seronegative. Each CDR3 is given without its conserved first and last residue.

TRBV10-3	TRBJ2-2	AISDRDRGTGELF
TRBV5-5	TRBJ1-2	ASSLASTEVYGYT
TRBV7-6	TRBJ1-4	ASRGTGNEKLF
TRBV9	TRBJ2-3	ASSVAHTSTDTQY
TRBV19	TRBJ2-7	ASSANRAGEQY
TRBV9	TRBJ1-4	ASSPQGGEKLF
TRBV5-1	TRBJ2-7	ASSLAGATYEQY
TRBV11-2	TRBJ2-1	ASSLERMSSYNEQF
TRBV5-4	TRBJ2-5	ASSFGSAGGETQY
TRBV30	TRBJ1-2	ASITGTGYYGYT
TRBV7-2	TRBJ2-5	ASSRDRLETQY
TRBV7-9	TRBJ1-1	ASTSPGTEAF
TRBV7-2	TRBJ2-7	ASSLNSGGASEQY
TRBV18	TRBJ2-2	ASSLQGTGELF
TRBV20-1	TRBJ2-5	SVRRQETQY
TRBV19	TRBJ1-4	ASSLGRINEKLF
TRBV7-2	TRBJ2-5	ASSYQGGWETQY
TRBV7-8	TRBJ2-5	ASSPERNPETQY
TRBV27	TRBJ1-5	ASSSTPGHRGGTQH
TRBV5-1	TRBJ1-5	ASSSSPGPNQPQH
TRBV5-5	TRBJ2-1	ASSLALAGATYNEQF
TRBV6-4	TRBJ2-2	ASSPRNTGELF
TRBV6-6	TRBJ2-2	ASSPSGNTGELF
TRBV2	TRBJ1-1	ASSNRQVGTEAF
TRBV5-4	TRBJ1-2	ASSLDFGAGYGYT
TRBV2	TRBJ2-3	ASEERGGVTDTQY
TRBV7-9	TRBJ2-5	ASSPRGVDQETQY
TRBV6-5	TRBJ1-5	ASSYDRGQPQH
TRBV19	TRBJ2-2	ASSITGGLNTGELF
TRBV19	TRBJ1-4	ASSRRTGGEEKLF
TRBV5-1	TRBJ2-5	ASSLGVGQQETQY
TRBV19	TRBJ1-5	ASSIHGQKLRSNQPQH
TRBV5-1	TRBJ2-1	ASSQGQGPRGQF
TRBV9	TRBJ1-1	ASSVVDRGEAF
TRBV27	TRBJ1-6	ASSKRTDYSPLH
TRBV14	TRBJ2-2	ASSQLGADLTGELF
TRBV27	TRBJ2-3	ASSFHRGPGDTQY
TRBV28	TRBJ1-2	ASSLFQDRGDGYT
TRBV5-1	TRBJ1-4	ASSFEGRGEKLF
TRBV5-1	TRBJ1-1	ASSSRDASGDTEAF
TRBV18	TRBJ2-5	ASSRPKETQY
TRBV5-1	TRBJ2-3	ASSLDPPGQGADTQY